A selection of T cell receptor beta chains follows, all from one sample in a study of T cells in Graves' hyperthyroidism and ophthalmopathy. TCRdb redid the calling of the multiplex PCR reads with MiXCR, one entry per CDR3 protein. The sample lists hundreds of thousands of distinct CDR3 sequences; about 16% were seen once. The specimen sequenced was blood. Receptors were obtained from a middle-aged woman with Graves' ophthalmopathy. Each CDR3 is given with its conserved first and last residue. Each record gives: clone size, V gene, D gene, J gene, CDR3 DNA, CDR3 protein. D genes are given only for firm matches. Clone size is given for some rows only: seen once, a few or many times, or a class if the clone is expanded.

>many|TRBV5-1|-|TRBJ2-1
TGCGCCAGCAGCCTGCAGGGGCCACCTTACAATGAGCAGTTCTTC
CASSLQGPPYNEQFF
>once|TRBV7-2|-|TRBJ2-7
TGTGCCAGCAGAGCACCTCGGGCCGCCGGCGGCGAGCAGTACTTC
CASRAPRAAGGEQYF
>many|TRBV27|-|TRBJ1-2
TGTGCCAGCAGTTTAGTGGGCAGGGAGGGCTATGGCTACACCTTC
CASSLVGREGYGYTF
>many|TRBV20-1|-|TRBJ2-1
TGCAGTGCTAGACCCGGTCTGACCCCCTACAATGAGCAGTTCTTC
CSARPGLTPYNEQFF
>many|TRBV3-1|-|TRBJ2-3
TGTGCCAGCAGCCAAGTGGGGTTCACAGATACGCAGTATTTT
CASSQVGFTDTQYF
>many|TRBV11-2|-|TRBJ2-7
TGTGCCAGCAGCGACGACAAGACATACGAGCAGTACTTC
CASSDDKTYEQYF
>many|TRBV5-1|TRBD2|TRBJ2-1
TGCGCCAGCAGCTTGGAGGGACTAGAATTGAATGAGCAGTTCTTC
CASSLEGLELNEQFF
>many|TRBV7-2|TRBD1|TRBJ2-7
TGTGCCAGCAGCACCGCCGGGACAGGGATCTACGAGCAGTACTTC
CASSTAGTGIYEQYF
>few|TRBV19|TRBD1|TRBJ1-4
TGTGCCAGTAGTATGTGGACAGGGGGACCTGAAAAACTGTTTTTT
CASSMWTGGPEKLFF
>-|TRBV3-1|TRBD2|TRBJ2-3
TGTGCCAGCAGCCAAGATACAAGCGGGGGGGTATCGCAGTATTTT
CASSQDTSGGVSQYF
>-|TRBV7-9|-|TRBJ2-1
TGTGCCAGCAGCTATAAGGCCGAGCCCCTGTTGGATACGTTCTTC
CASSYKAEPLLDTFF
>-|TRBV27|-|TRBJ2-1
TGTGCCAGCAGTTTATCGAGGCAGGAGCAGTTCTTC
CASSLSRQEQFF
>few|TRBV20-1|TRBD1|TRBJ1-6
TGCAGTGCTAGAGGTACAGGGGTGGTTTCTTCACCCCTCCACTTT
CSARGTGVVSSPLHF
>-|TRBV12-3/TRBV12-4|-|TRBJ2-5
TGTGCCGGCAGTCCCACTAGGCTAGAGACCCAGTACTTC
CAGSPTRLETQYF
>-|TRBV5-1|-|TRBJ1-3
TGCGCCAGCAGCTTGGATTGGGGTGGAAACACCATATATTTT
CASSLDWGGNTIYF
>many|TRBV3-1|-|TRBJ2-2
TGTGCCAGCAGCCAAAAGGGGCTGAACGGGGAGCTGTTTTTT
CASSQKGLNGELFF
>many|TRBV2|TRBD1|TRBJ1-5
TGTGCCAGCAGTGAGACCAGGGGGGGTCAGCCCCAGCATTTT
CASSETRGGQPQHF
>-|TRBV5-1|-|TRBJ1-2
TGCGCCAGCAGCTTTACCAAAGACTATGGCTACACCTTC
CASSFTKDYGYTF
>-|TRBV27|TRBD2|TRBJ2-7
TGTGCCAGCGGCTCGGGGGGGGGCTACGAGCAGTACTTC
CASGSGGGYEQYF